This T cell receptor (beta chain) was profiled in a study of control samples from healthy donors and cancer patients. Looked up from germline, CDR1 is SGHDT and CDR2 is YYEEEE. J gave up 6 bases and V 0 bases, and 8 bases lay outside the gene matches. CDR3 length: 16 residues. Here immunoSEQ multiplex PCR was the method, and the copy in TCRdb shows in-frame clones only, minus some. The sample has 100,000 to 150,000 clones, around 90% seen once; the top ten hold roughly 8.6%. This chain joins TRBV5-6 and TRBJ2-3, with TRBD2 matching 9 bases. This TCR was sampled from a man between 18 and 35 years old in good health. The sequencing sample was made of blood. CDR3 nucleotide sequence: TGTGCCAGCAGCTTGGGTAGCGGGGGAGGAGGCGATACGCAGTATTTT. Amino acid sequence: CASSLGSGGGGDTQYF.